These T cell receptor beta chains were read from a single sample in a study of control samples from healthy donors and cancer patients. Assay: immunoSEQ multiplex PCR; the TCRdb copy retains only in-frame clones and omits some. The table includes about 120,000 clones, 88% detected once. Sequenced input: blood. Receptor source: a woman in her sixties or seventies in good health. Each CDR3 is given with its conserved first and last residue. The order of the fields is CDR3 DNA, CDR3 protein, D gene, J gene, clone size, V gene. The D gene is left open where the match is weak. Not all rows give a size; the values are once, few, many and, for expanded clones, a class.

cdr3_nt: TGTGCCAGCGCAGGACAGGGGATCAATGAGCAGTTCTTC
cdr3_aa: CASAGQGINEQFF
d_call: TRBD1
j_call: TRBJ2-1
clone_size: -
v_call: TRBV6-5

cdr3_nt: TGTGCCAGCAGCTTAGAGGTAGCGGGGGGGTTCACAGATACGCAGTATTTT
cdr3_aa: CASSLEVAGGFTDTQYF
d_call: TRBD2
j_call: TRBJ2-3
clone_size: -
v_call: TRBV7-2

cdr3_nt: TGTGCCAGCAGCTTAGCTCTGGGATCCGAGCAGTACTTC
cdr3_aa: CASSLALGSEQYF
d_call: -
j_call: TRBJ2-7
clone_size: -
v_call: TRBV7-8

cdr3_nt: TGTGCCAGCAGTGTTCCCCCAGATACGCAGTATTTT
cdr3_aa: CASSVPPDTQYF
d_call: -
j_call: TRBJ2-3
clone_size: -
v_call: TRBV2

cdr3_nt: TGTGCCAGCAGACTCTCTAGCGGGGGGGCCCGGGAGACCCAGTACTTC
cdr3_aa: CASRLSSGGARETQYF
d_call: TRBD2
j_call: TRBJ2-5
clone_size: -
v_call: TRBV5-6

cdr3_nt: TGCGCCAGCAGCCTGGGACAGGGCGGGGAAAAACTGTTTTTT
cdr3_aa: CASSLGQGGEKLFF
d_call: TRBD1
j_call: TRBJ1-4
clone_size: once
v_call: TRBV5-1

cdr3_nt: TGTGCCAGCAGTTTAGTAGGCGGGGGTGACCAGTACTTC
cdr3_aa: CASSLVGGGDQYF
d_call: TRBD2
j_call: TRBJ2-5
clone_size: -
v_call: TRBV12-3/TRBV12-4

cdr3_nt: TGCGCCAGCAGCCACACCTATAGCAATCAGCCCCAGCATTTT
cdr3_aa: CASSHTYSNQPQHF
d_call: -
j_call: TRBJ1-5
clone_size: -
v_call: TRBV4-1

cdr3_nt: TGTGCCAGGGTTAGGGTAACCGGGGCCAACGTCCTGACTTTC
cdr3_aa: CARVRVTGANVLTF
d_call: -
j_call: TRBJ2-6
clone_size: -
v_call: TRBV2

cdr3_nt: TGTGCCAGCAGCCCCCAGGGGGGCCCCAATCAGCCCCAGCATTTT
cdr3_aa: CASSPQGGPNQPQHF
d_call: TRBD1
j_call: TRBJ1-5
clone_size: -
v_call: TRBV2

cdr3_nt: TGTGCCAGCAGTTACAATTCTTACACCGGGGAGCTGTTTTTT
cdr3_aa: CASSYNSYTGELFF
d_call: -
j_call: TRBJ2-2
clone_size: -
v_call: TRBV6-5

cdr3_nt: TGTGCCAGCAGCTTGGAACAGTATAGCAATCAGCCCCAGCATTTT
cdr3_aa: CASSLEQYSNQPQHF
d_call: -
j_call: TRBJ1-5
clone_size: -
v_call: TRBV5-6

cdr3_nt: TGTGCCAGCAGTGATACAGGTTACAATGAGCAGTTCTTC
cdr3_aa: CASSDTGYNEQFF
d_call: -
j_call: TRBJ2-1
clone_size: -
v_call: TRBV27

cdr3_nt: TGTGCCAGCAGCCTTGACAGGGGGCACAATGAGCAGTTCTTC
cdr3_aa: CASSLDRGHNEQFF
d_call: TRBD1
j_call: TRBJ2-1
clone_size: once
v_call: TRBV11-2

cdr3_nt: TGTGCCAGCAGCTTACAGATGGCCTCCTCCATACATGAGCAGTTCTTC
cdr3_aa: CASSLQMASSIHEQFF
d_call: -
j_call: TRBJ2-1
clone_size: -
v_call: TRBV7-6

cdr3_nt: TGCGCCAGCAGCTTGTCCAGGGCTGGAAACACCATATATTTT
cdr3_aa: CASSLSRAGNTIYF
d_call: -
j_call: TRBJ1-3
clone_size: once
v_call: TRBV5-1

cdr3_nt: TGCGCCAGCAGTGAGGTCAGCTATCAGCCCCAGCATTTT
cdr3_aa: CASSEVSYQPQHF
d_call: -
j_call: TRBJ1-5
clone_size: few
v_call: TRBV10-1

cdr3_nt: TGTGCCAGCAGAGGTTGGACCAATGAAAAACTGTTTTTT
cdr3_aa: CASRGWTNEKLFF
d_call: -
j_call: TRBJ1-4
clone_size: once
v_call: TRBV6-5

cdr3_nt: TGTGCCAGCAGCTTAGGGGTAAACCCGGCTCAGCCCCAGCATTTT
cdr3_aa: CASSLGVNPAQPQHF
d_call: -
j_call: TRBJ1-5
clone_size: -
v_call: TRBV7-2

cdr3_nt: TGTGCCAGCAGCGCCCCCTTTAACGAGCAGTACTTC
cdr3_aa: CASSAPFNEQYF
d_call: -
j_call: TRBJ2-7
clone_size: -
v_call: TRBV9

cdr3_nt: TGTGCCAGCAGCTTACAAGGGTCGGGTGAAAAACTGTTTTTT
cdr3_aa: CASSLQGSGEKLFF
d_call: -
j_call: TRBJ1-4
clone_size: -
v_call: TRBV7-9

cdr3_nt: TGTGCCAGCAGCTTCCTCCTTTTCAGGGGGAACACCGGGGAGCTGTTTTTT
cdr3_aa: CASSFLLFRGNTGELFF
d_call: -
j_call: TRBJ2-2
clone_size: few
v_call: TRBV5-4

cdr3_nt: TGTGCCAGCAGCTTTCGACAGGGGAAATACAATGAGCAGTTCTTC
cdr3_aa: CASSFRQGKYNEQFF
d_call: TRBD1
j_call: TRBJ2-1
clone_size: -
v_call: TRBV7-6

cdr3_nt: TGTGCCAGCAGCCTCAGGGTTACTGAAGCTTTCTTT
cdr3_aa: CASSLRVTEAFF
d_call: -
j_call: TRBJ1-1
clone_size: -
v_call: TRBV7-9

cdr3_nt: TGTGCCAGCAGTTACCGCGGAGGGCTCACTGAAGCTTTCTTT
cdr3_aa: CASSYRGGLTEAFF
d_call: -
j_call: TRBJ1-1
clone_size: -
v_call: TRBV6-5

cdr3_nt: TGCAGTGCTAGTGGCATGGCAGAAGAGACCCAGTACTTC
cdr3_aa: CSASGMAEETQYF
d_call: -
j_call: TRBJ2-5
clone_size: -
v_call: TRBV20-1

cdr3_nt: TGTGCCAGCAGTTTATTCAGGGAGACCCAGTACTTC
cdr3_aa: CASSLFRETQYF
d_call: -
j_call: TRBJ2-5
clone_size: once
v_call: TRBV12-3/TRBV12-4

cdr3_nt: TGTGCCAGCAGCCAAGACCAGGCCTCCTTACGTACGCAGTATTTT
cdr3_aa: CASSQDQASLRTQYF
d_call: -
j_call: TRBJ2-3
clone_size: once
v_call: TRBV3-1/TRBV3-2

cdr3_nt: TGTGCCAGCAGCTCCTCTGAGGGGCCCACAGATACGCAGTATTTT
cdr3_aa: CASSSSEGPTDTQYF
d_call: -
j_call: TRBJ2-3
clone_size: -
v_call: TRBV7-9

cdr3_nt: TGTGCCAGCAGATTTACATTGGGCCCTAGTAAACAGTACTTC
cdr3_aa: CASRFTLGPSKQYF
d_call: -
j_call: TRBJ2-5
clone_size: -
v_call: TRBV13

cdr3_nt: TGTGCCACCAGCCCGTCTAAAGGGGTTCATAATTCACCCCTCCACTTT
cdr3_aa: CATSPSKGVHNSPLHF
d_call: -
j_call: TRBJ1-6
clone_size: -
v_call: TRBV15

cdr3_nt: TGCAGCGCCGGAGGCGGGAGCTCTGGAAACACCATATATTTT
cdr3_aa: CSAGGGSSGNTIYF
d_call: -
j_call: TRBJ1-3
clone_size: -
v_call: TRBV29-1

cdr3_nt: TGTGCCAGCTCACCAGGGCAGGGAGAGTCGGAGACCCAGTACTTC
cdr3_aa: CASSPGQGESETQYF
d_call: -
j_call: TRBJ2-5
clone_size: -
v_call: TRBV18

cdr3_nt: TGTGCCAGCAGCAACCGGGACGGGAGGTATGGCTACACCTTC
cdr3_aa: CASSNRDGRYGYTF
d_call: -
j_call: TRBJ1-2
clone_size: -
v_call: TRBV21-1

cdr3_nt: TGTGCCAGCAGCCAGGGACTCCCAGATACGCAGTATTTT
cdr3_aa: CASSQGLPDTQYF
d_call: -
j_call: TRBJ2-3
clone_size: once
v_call: TRBV4-2

cdr3_nt: TGTGCCAGCAGTTTCCAGGCCTCGGGGGTCTCCACCTTC
cdr3_aa: CASSFQASGVSTF
d_call: -
j_call: TRBJ1-2
clone_size: -
v_call: TRBV27

cdr3_nt: TGTGCCAGCAGTTTGACAGGCGAAAATTCACCCCTCCACTTT
cdr3_aa: CASSLTGENSPLHF
d_call: -
j_call: TRBJ1-6
clone_size: -
v_call: TRBV6-5

cdr3_nt: TGTGCCAGCAGCTTGGGTGGGGCAGGGCAGCCCCAGCATTTT
cdr3_aa: CASSLGGAGQPQHF
d_call: -
j_call: TRBJ1-5
clone_size: few
v_call: TRBV7-2

cdr3_nt: TGTGCCAGCAGCCCGGGACGAAGCTCCTACAATGAGCAGTTCTTC
cdr3_aa: CASSPGRSSYNEQFF
d_call: -
j_call: TRBJ2-1
clone_size: -
v_call: TRBV7-3

cdr3_nt: TGTGCCAGCAGCTTAGTCGGCACGAGTGGAGCCCAGCATTTT
cdr3_aa: CASSLVGTSGAQHF
d_call: -
j_call: TRBJ1-5
clone_size: -
v_call: TRBV7-2